The clone carrying this T cell receptor beta chain has just one count. Its antigen is unidentified. These data belong to a study of CD8+ T cells in alopecia areata. cDNA reverse transcribed from extracted RNA served as the sequencing template. TCRdb's table, derived via immunoSEQ multiplex PCR, lists solely in-frame clones and lacks some. The sample has some 80,000 clones, around two thirds seen once. Germline lookup yields CDR1 SQVTM and CDR2 ANQGSEA. The CDR3 is 13 amino acids. J gave up 4 bases and V 6 bases, and 8 bases lay outside the gene matches. As for treatment: oral pan-JAK inhibitor, 5-10 mg twice daily. Findings of the study overall: Many expanded lesional clones persisted during tofacitinib (in both scalp and blood). Sequenced scalp T cells also include alphabeta T cells resident in normal skin. Having just one nonresponder leaves the connection between baseline CD8+ expansion and response unresolved. Significant decreases in scalp clonality and expanded CD8+ clones followed tofacitinib treatment.

The source was CD8+ T cells sorted from blood, collected at week 24, from a patient treated with tofacitinib. The gene calls are TRBV29-1 and TRBJ1-1; 7 bases align to TRBD1. The source is a human donor with alopecia areata. The CDR3 loop is CSVRRPGGTEAFF. CDR3 coding DNA: TGCAGCGTCCGGAGGCCAGGGGGCACTGAAGCTTTCTTT.